Described below is a single TCR beta chain sequence and its context. Its matching antigen is unknown. CDR3 size: 16 residues. Germline V gives CDR1 GTSNPN, CDR2 SVGIG (reference sequence). Losses at the gene ends were 4 bases for V and 6 bases for J; bases not matched to a gene: 13. This entry comes from a study of CD4 T cells in relation to SARS-CoV-2 and coronaviruses. Unexposed donor CD4+ T cells date from about 2011-2018, before the COVID-19 pandemic. Isolation of CD4+ T cells took place after 10 days in culture. Data came from immunoSEQ multiplex PCR; TCRdb stores just in-frame clones and leaves some out. This sample yields under 20,000 clones, of which about 72% are seen a single time; around 28% belongs to the top ten.

The sequencing input was CD4+ T cells from PBMCs, cultured in vitro. The clonotype was recovered from a human donor in good health. The chain joins TRBV30 to TRBJ2-5; 11 bases fit TRBD1. This CDR3 reads CAWNHQGTGGGKTQYF. The CDR3 coding sequence is TGTGCCTGGAATCATCAGGGGACAGGGGGAGGAAAGACCCAGTACTTC.